The 7 T cell receptor beta chains below come from one sample, sequenced in a study of cytomegalovirus exposure and HLA in healthy donors. PCR used 60 Vbeta primers and 13 Jbeta primers. TCRdb's table, derived via immunoSEQ multiplex PCR, lists solely in-frame clones and lacks some. The top ten clones hold 0.58% of a sample with over 200,000 clones, 82% of them seen once. The source material was PBMCs. Receptors were obtained from a woman between 40 and 55 years old in good health and CMV-seronegative.

This rearrangement joins TRBV28 to TRBJ1-4; tentative D call: TRBD1 (5 bases). This CDR3 is 14 amino acids long. Per germline, CDR1 MDHEN and CDR2 SYDVKM. Trimming took off 4 bases at V and 11 bases at J, with 17 bases between the two ends. CDR3 sequence reads: CASSYPGGGEKLFF. CDR3 DNA: TGTGCCAGCAGTTACCCCGGGGGAGGAGAGAAACTGTTTTTT. Drawing the rest from reference TRBV28 and TRBJ1-4, the complete variable domain is DVKVTQSSRYLVKRTGEKVFLECVQDMDHENMFWYRQDPGLGLRLIYFSYDVKMKEKGDIPEGYSVSREKKERFSLILESASTNQTSMYLCASSYPGGGEKLFFGSGTQLSVL.

This clone was seen only a few times. This chain links TRBV7-2 with TRBJ2-1; 7 bases agree with TRBD1. Germline CDR1 SGHTA, CDR2 FQGNSA. This CDR3 is built from 15 residues. Trimming removed 6 bases from V and 0 bases from J; junction bases left unmatched: 5. This chain's CDR3 is CASRPGQSSYNEQFF. The DNA of the CDR3 is TGTGCCAGCAGACCGGGACAGAGCTCCTACAATGAGCAGTTCTTC.

The chain links TRBV18 to TRBJ1-4, with D unclear. The CDR3 has 16 amino acids. Germline V CDR1 and CDR2: KGHSH, LQKENI. V was pared by 3 bases and J by 5 bases, with 16 bases between. The CDR3 region is CASSPGEDTRNEKLFF. CDR3 DNA: TGTGCCAGCTCACCGGGAGAGGATACCAGAAATGAAAAACTGTTTTTT.

V gene TRBV6-1 combines with J gene TRBJ1-1; D uncertain. V lost 6 bases, J lost 0 bases, and 11 bases lay in between. This CDR3 is built from 14 residues. The germline V gene encodes CDR1 MNHNS and CDR2 SASEGT. The CDR3 loop reads CASSASVMNTEAFF. CDR3 sequence (DNA): TGTGCCAGCAGCGCAAGCGTAATGAACACTGAAGCTTTCTTT.

The J gene is TRBJ2-2, the V gene TRBV12-5, with D perhaps matching TRBD2 (5 bases). There are 13 residues in the CDR3. V gave up 4 bases and J gave up 6 bases, with 9 bases separating them. Germline values: CDR1 LGHNT, CDR2 FRNRAP. CDR3: CASGSGDAGELFF. The DNA of the CDR3 is TGTGCTAGTGGTTCCGGGGATGCCGGGGAGCTGTTTTTT. The full variable domain, its missing parts supplied by reference TRBV12-5 and TRBJ2-2, is DARVTQTPRHKVTEMGQEVTMRCQPILGHNTVFWYRQTMMQGLELLAYFRNRAPLDDSGMPKDRFSAEMPDATLATLKIQPSEPRDSAVYFCASGSGDAGELFFGEGSRLTVL.

The rearrangement joins TRBV11-3 to TRBJ1-2, with D maybe TRBD1 (5 bases). Germline assignment: CDR1 SGHNT and CDR2 YENEEA. Between the trimmed V and J ends, which lost 4 bases and 1 base, there was a span of 13 bases. This CDR3 region has 15 residues. The CDR3 DNA reads as TGTGCCAGCAGCTCCCAGGGTAGTGGTAACTATGGCTACACCTTC. Translation gives CASSSQGSGNYGYTF.

V and J are TRBV7-9 and TRBJ2-3; D is perhaps TRBD1 (6 bases). CDR1 is SEHNR and CDR2 is FQNEAQ in the germline V gene (reference sequence). V gave up 4 bases and J gave up 3 bases, with 11 bases separating them. The CDR3 totals 14 residues. The CDR3 is CASSSQGGTDTQYF. In nucleotides, the CDR3 is TGTGCCAGCAGCTCACAGGGTGGAACAGATACGCAGTATTTT.